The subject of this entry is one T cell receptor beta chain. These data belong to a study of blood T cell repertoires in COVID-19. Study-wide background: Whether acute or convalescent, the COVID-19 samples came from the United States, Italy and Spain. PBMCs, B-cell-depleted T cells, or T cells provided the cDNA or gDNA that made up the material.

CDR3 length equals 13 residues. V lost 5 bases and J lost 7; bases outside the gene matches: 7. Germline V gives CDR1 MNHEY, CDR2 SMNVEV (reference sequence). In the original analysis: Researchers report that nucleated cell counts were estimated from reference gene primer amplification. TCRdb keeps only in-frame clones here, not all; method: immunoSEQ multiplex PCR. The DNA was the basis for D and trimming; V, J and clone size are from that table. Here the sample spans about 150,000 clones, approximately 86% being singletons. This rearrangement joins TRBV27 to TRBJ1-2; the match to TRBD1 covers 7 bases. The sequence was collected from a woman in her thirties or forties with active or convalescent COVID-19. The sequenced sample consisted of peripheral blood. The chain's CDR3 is CASSLQGESGYTF. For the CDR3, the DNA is TGTGCCAGCAGTCTGCAGGGGGAAAGTGGCTACACCTTC.